The 31 T cell receptor beta chains below come from one sample, sequenced in a study of cytomegalovirus exposure and HLA in healthy donors. The study ran its PCR with 60 Vbeta and 13 Jbeta primers. Sequencing used immunoSEQ multiplex PCR; TCRdb keeps in-frame clones, though not all of them. Among about 150,000 clones listed, roughly 85% were seen once. The source material was PBMCs. The receptors derive from a woman aged 25-40 years in good health and CMV-seronegative.

This clone appeared once. The sample holds other DNA sequences that translate to the same CDR3. The genes are TRBV10-3 and TRBJ2-3, with 8 nucleotides matching TRBD1. CDR1 ENHRY and CDR2 SYGVKD come from the germline V gene. The ends lost 2 bases at V and 5 bases at J; junction bases unmatched: 3. This CDR3 spans 14 amino acids. CDR3: CAISEGTGGDTQYF. The CDR3 bases are TGTGCCATCAGTGAGGGGACAGGTGGAGATACGCAGTATTTT.

J is TRBJ2-7 and V is TRBV6-1, with 9 bases matching TRBD1. The CDR3 length is 16 residues. CDR1 and CDR2 from the germline V gene are MNHNS and SASEGT. Germline trimming cut 4 bases from V and 4 bases from J; bases unmatched to any gene: 11. The DNA of the CDR3 is TGTGCCAGCAGTGGCTCACCGGGACAGGGCAATTACGAGCAGTACTTC. Residues: CASSGSPGQGNYEQYF.

This clone was recorded a few times. The genes are TRBV27 and TRBJ1-2, with 8 bases that match TRBD1. This CDR3 has 14 residues. Germline V gene sequence: CDR1 MNHEY, CDR2 SMNVEV (reference sequence). J gave up 3 bases and V 4 bases, and 4 bases lay outside the gene matches. Here the CDR3 reads CASSSQGAHYGYTF. CDR3 in DNA: TGTGCCAGCAGTTCTCAGGGGGCGCACTATGGCTACACCTTC.

The rearrangement links TRBV7-9 to TRBJ2-5, with a tentative D call TRBD2 (5 bases). V shed 4 bases and J shed 2 bases, with 11 bases lying between them. Germline CDR1 reads SEHNR; CDR2 reads FQNEAQ (reference sequence). CDR3 length: 14 residues. The CDR3 DNA reads TGTGCCAGCAGCTCCGGACTGATACAAGAGACCCAGTACTTC. It yields the protein CASSSGLIQETQYF.

This chain links TRBV6-5 with TRBJ2-5, with 8 bases identical to TRBD1. The V and J ends lost 0 bases and 5 bases, in that order; junction bases with no gene match: 8. CDR3 length equals 16 residues. CDR1 and CDR2 from the germline V gene are MNHEY and SVGAGI. CDR3 sequence reads: CASSYSIRRDRETQYF. CDR3 nucleotide sequence: TGTGCCAGCAGTTACTCCATTCGACGGGACAGGGAGACCCAGTACTTC.

V gene TRBV4-3 combines with J gene TRBJ1-2; possible D gene TRBD1, 6 bases. The CDR3 contains 15 residues. The germline V gene encodes CDR1 LGHNA and CDR2 YSLEER. The ends were cut back, 1 base at V and 4 bases at J, with 13 bases in the middle. The CDR3 DNA reads TGCGCCAGCAGCCAAGTTCCTCAGGGGACCTATGGCTACACCTTC. This codes for CASSQVPQGTYGYTF.

The V call is TRBV5-1, the J call TRBJ2-1, with TRBD1 matching 8 bases. V shed 4 bases, J shed 4 bases, and the junction held 7 bases outside the gene matches. Germline V gives CDR1 SGHRS, CDR2 YFSETQ. This CDR3 region has 15 residues. For the CDR3, the DNA is TGCGCCAGCAGCAAGGGACAGGCGACTTACAATGAGCAGTTCTTC. This translates into CASSKGQATYNEQFF. The entire variable domain, with the rest obtained from reference TRBV5-1 and TRBJ2-1, is as follows: KAGVTQTPRYLIKTRGQQVTLSCSPISGHRSVSWYQQTPGQGLQFLFEYFSETQRNKGNFPGRFSGRQFSNSRSEMNVSTLELGDSALYLCASSKGQATYNEQFFGPGTRLTVL.

The chain has TRBV6-1 and TRBJ1-5, with TRBD1 matching over 9 bases. V lost 6 bases to trimming and J lost 3 bases; unmatched junction nucleotides: 12. Germline V gene data show CDR1 as MNHNS and CDR2 as SASEGT. The CDR3 spans 17 residues. CDR3 in amino acids: CASRENRGRAHNQPQHF. CDR3 coding DNA: TGTGCCAGCAGGGAAAACAGGGGGCGTGCGCACAATCAGCCCCAGCATTTT.

The V call is TRBV7-8, the J call TRBJ1-1; D is possibly TRBD1 (5 bases). Trimming took off 3 bases at V and 3 bases at J, with 11 bases between the two ends. The germline gives CDR1 SGHVS, CDR2 FQNEAQ. The CDR3 extends over 14 amino acids. CDR3 protein: CASSFIGRDTEAFF. In nucleotides, the CDR3 is TGTGCCAGCAGCTTCATTGGCAGGGACACTGAAGCTTTCTTT.

The V and J genes are TRBV6-1 and TRBJ2-2; 8 bases agree with TRBD1. V lost 6 bases, J lost 3 bases, and 6 bases stayed unmatched. Germline assignment: CDR1 MNHNS and CDR2 SASEGT. This CDR3 contains 15 residues. CDR3 loop: CASRRTGGDTGELFF. In DNA, the CDR3 is TGTGCCAGCAGGAGAACAGGGGGAGACACCGGGGAGCTGTTTTTT.

The J gene is TRBJ1-1, the V gene TRBV6-5, with D unresolved. V was trimmed by 10 bases and J by 6 bases, leaving 12 bases between them. The CDR3 is made up of 11 amino acids. Germline loops: CDR1 MNHEY, CDR2 SVGAGI. CDR3 nucleotides: TGTGCCACGCGTTCTTATCCTGAAGCTTTCTTT. Its protein product is CATRSYPEAFF.

The genes are TRBV6-4 and TRBJ2-7, with TRBD1 identical over 7 bases. This CDR3 region has 13 residues. After removal of 5 bases from V and 3 bases from J, the junction contained 4 bases not matched to a gene. Germline CDR1 MRHNA, CDR2 SNTAGT. Here the CDR3 reads CASSPSGGYEQYF. The CDR3 DNA follows: TGTGCCAGCAGTCCTTCAGGGGGCTACGAGCAGTACTTC.

J is TRBJ1-2 and V is TRBV7-9, with 9 nucleotides matching TRBD1. Unmatched junction bases numbered 5, after V lost 4 bases and J lost 8 bases. The CDR3 contains 13 residues. Germline V gene lookup returns CDR1 SEHNR and CDR2 FQNEAQ (reference sequence). For the CDR3, the DNA is TGTGCCAGCAGCTGGGGACAGGGTATGGGCTACACCTTC. Encoded protein: CASSWGQGMGYTF.

This chain connects TRBV7-9 to TRBJ1-2, with D unresolved. The V end was cut by 1 base, the J end by 10 bases, with 7 bases between. CDR1 SEHNR and CDR2 FQNEAQ come from the germline V gene (reference sequence). The length of the CDR3 is 11 residues. Written as DNA, the CDR3 is TGTGCCAGCAGCTTAGTTAACATCTACACCTTC. It translates to CASSLVNIYTF. The full variable domain, with the rest looked up from reference TRBV7-9 and TRBJ1-2, is DTGVSQNPRHKITKRGQNVTFRCDPISEHNRLYWYRQTLGQGPEFLTYFQNEAQLEKSRLLSDRFSAERPKGSFSTLEIQRTEQGDSAMYLCASSLVNIYTFGSGTRLTVV.

The chain links TRBV5-1 to TRBJ2-5; 12 bases align to TRBD2. Germline V gene data show CDR1 as SGHRS and CDR2 as YFSETQ. Trimming took 3 bases from V and 0 from J; bases not matched to a gene: 3. The CDR3 consists of 16 residues. The CDR3 reads CASSWTSGAYQETQYF. In DNA form, the CDR3 reads TGCGCCAGCAGCTGGACTAGCGGGGCTTACCAAGAGACCCAGTACTTC.

V is TRBV9 and J is TRBJ1-3; a possible D gene is TRBD1 (5 bases). The CDR3 extends over 16 amino acids. V gave up 3 bases and J gave up 0 bases, with 13 bases separating them. CDR1 SGDLS and CDR2 YYNGEE come from the germline V gene. The CDR3 loop is CASSGGGGASGNTIYF. As DNA, the CDR3 is TGTGCCAGCAGCGGGGGGGGTGGGGCCTCTGGAAACACCATATATTTT.

V and J are TRBV7-2 and TRBJ1-1; D gene unclear. The CDR3 runs 14 residues. Trimming removed 5 bases from V and 2 bases from J, with 12 bases in between. CDR1 is SGHTA and CDR2 is FQGNSA in the germline V gene. The CDR3 coding sequence is TGTGCCAGCAGCCCACGGGGAGGAAACACTGAAGCTTTCTTT. Its translation is CASSPRGGNTEAFF.

The V gene is TRBV2, the J gene TRBJ1-4; D perhaps matches TRBD1 (6 bases). Germline lookup yields CDR1 SNHLY and CDR2 FYNNEI. V was pared by 6 bases and J by 4 bases, with 12 bases between. This CDR3 has 14 residues. The CDR3 protein is CASRLGQLNEKLFF. In DNA form, the CDR3 reads TGTGCCAGCAGGCTAGGACAGCTTAATGAAAAACTGTTTTTT.

The chain joins TRBV27 to TRBJ2-3; a weak D match, TRBD1 (6 bases). Germline V lookup: CDR1 MNHEY, CDR2 SMNVEV (reference sequence). Trimming left V 5 bases short and J 0 bases short, with 12 bases between. The CDR3 covers 15 residues. CDR3: CASSHRDKSTDTQYF. CDR3 bases: TGTGCCAGCAGTCACCGGGACAAGAGCACAGATACGCAGTATTTT.

This chain links TRBV5-4 with TRBJ1-1; 9 nucleotides line up with TRBD1. V lost 2 bases, J lost 4 bases, and 3 bases stayed unmatched. Germline CDR1 SGHNT, CDR2 YYREEE (reference sequence). The CDR3 length is 14 residues. This chain's CDR3 is CASSFGQGSTEAFF. In DNA form, the CDR3 reads TGTGCCAGCAGCTTCGGACAGGGGAGCACTGAAGCTTTCTTT.

This rearrangement joins TRBV5-1 to TRBJ1-3; unclear D gene. The ends were cut back, 0 bases at V and 2 bases at J, with 9 bases in the middle. The germline V gene encodes CDR1 SGHRS and CDR2 YFSETQ. This CDR3 region has 15 residues. The CDR3 nucleotides read TGCGCCAGCAGCTTGGGGGAGGTGGCTGGAAACACCATATATTTT. Translation: CASSLGEVAGNTIYF.

The CDR3: CASSSSDRGRGYTF. The DNA for the CDR3 is TGTGCCAGCAGTTCCTCGGACAGGGGGCGAGGCTACACCTTC. The chain is built from TRBV27 and TRBJ1-2; TRBD1 matches at 11 bases. The CDR3 covers 14 residues. V lost 4 bases, J lost 8 bases, and 6 bases stayed unmatched. Germline assignment: CDR1 MNHEY and CDR2 SMNVEV (reference sequence).

The V and J genes are TRBV4-3 and TRBJ2-3, with 10 bases aligning to TRBD2. Trimming cost V 0 bases and J 1 base; bases outside gene matches: 7. Germline CDR1 is LGHNA and CDR2 is YSLEER. The CDR3 is 18 residues long. For the CDR3, the DNA is TGCGCCAGCAGCCAAGATCTTTCCGGACTAGCGGGCACAGATACGCAGTATTTT. It codes for CASSQDLSGLAGTDTQYF.

The gene calls are TRBV5-1 and TRBJ2-2; 9 nucleotides agree with TRBD1. The CDR3 extends over 14 amino acids. The germline V gene encodes CDR1 SGHRS and CDR2 YFSETQ. With V trimmed by 1 base and J by 6 bases, 1 base remained unmatched. Here the CDR3 reads CASSLRDRAGELFF. CDR3 DNA: TGCGCCAGCAGCTTGCGGGACAGGGCCGGGGAGCTGTTTTTT.

This clone has a single count. This sequence joins TRBV6-1 and TRBJ2-1; D is uncertain. Germline loops: CDR1 MNHNS, CDR2 SASEGT. V shed 5 bases and J shed 4 bases, with 6 bases lying between them. The CDR3 is made up of 12 amino acids. The CDR3 DNA sequence: TGTGCCAGCAGTCCCCCTTACAATGAGCAGTTCTTC. Amino acids: CASSPPYNEQFF.

V and J are TRBV18 and TRBJ1-3, with D hard to call. There are 13 residues in the CDR3. The germline V gene encodes CDR1 KGHSH and CDR2 LQKENI. V was clipped by 5 bases and J by 3 bases, with 8 bases between them. The chain's CDR3 is CASSSSNGNTIYF. Written as DNA, the CDR3 is TGTGCCAGCTCATCGAGCAATGGAAACACCATATATTTT.

The chain links TRBV6-5 to TRBJ2-7, with a weak D call TRBD1 (6 bases). The CDR3 spans 13 residues. Germline CDR1 is MNHEY and CDR2 is SVGAGI. The V and J ends lost 6 bases and 2 bases respectively, with 11 bases between them. The CDR3 protein is CASRQGLTYEQYF. The DNA of the CDR3 is TGTGCCAGCAGACAGGGTTTGACCTACGAGCAGTACTTC.

This rearrangement joins TRBV4-1 to TRBJ2-1; 12 positions match TRBD2. V trimming: 2 bases; J trimming: 9 bases; junction bases outside the gene matches: 8. The germline gives CDR1 MGHRA, CDR2 YSYEKL. There are 16 residues in the CDR3. The CDR3 loop reads CASSQIQLAGGVEQFF. The CDR3 bases are TGCGCCAGCAGCCAAATACAACTAGCGGGGGGTGTTGAGCAGTTCTTC.

The V gene is TRBV5-1, the J gene TRBJ1-4; D perhaps matches TRBD1 (5 bases). Germline V CDR1 and CDR2: SGHRS, YFSETQ. V was clipped by 4 bases and J by 7 bases, with 14 bases between them. The CDR3 extends over 14 amino acids. CDR3 DNA: TGCGCCAGCAGCGCAGGGCGGAGGGGTGAAAAACTGTTTTTT. It encodes CASSAGRRGEKLFF.

V usage is TRBV4-2 and J usage is TRBJ1-2; 9 bases are a match to TRBD1. This CDR3 spans 15 amino acids. Germline V CDR1 and CDR2: LGHNA, YNFKEQ. V shed 1 base and J 4 bases; nucleotides not matched to a gene: 4. The CDR3 sequence: CASSQGTGAGYGYTF. CDR3 coding DNA: TGTGCCAGCAGCCAAGGGACAGGGGCTGGCTATGGCTACACCTTC.

This clone was observed once. J is TRBJ2-5 and V is TRBV28; D is possibly TRBD2 (5 bases). This CDR3 spans 15 amino acids. Germline lookup yields CDR1 MDHEN and CDR2 SYDVKM. Trimming shortened V by 6 bases and J by 4 bases, and 18 bases separated the two germline ends. CDR3 nucleotide sequence: TGTGCCAGCAGGCCTCCCGGAGGTGGGCGAGAGACCCAGTACTTC. It encodes CASRPPGGGRETQYF.